These 13 T cell receptor beta chains share one sample of origin, sequenced in a study of blood T cells in healthy people across ages. Through a sample-barcoded 5' primer and a J-beta primer mix, a second PCR was run for roughly 6 to 11 cycles. TCRdb itself ran the 5' RACE reads through MiXCR, one entry per CDR3 protein. The table includes hundreds of thousands of distinct CDR3 sequences, 58% detected once. The sample was blood. These receptors originate from a young man in good health.

This chain connects TRBV6-5 to TRBJ2-7, with D perhaps TRBD1 (5 bases). The CDR3 totals 13 residues. Germline CDR1 reads MNHEY; CDR2 reads SVGAGI. The germline V and J ends were trimmed by 5 bases and 7 bases, with 15 bases remaining between them. CDR3: CASSENAGWEQYF. DNA for the CDR3: TGTGCCAGCAGTGAAAACGCAGGGTGGGAGCAGTACTTC.

The chain joins TRBV11-2 to TRBJ2-1; TRBD1 or TRBD2 may be the D gene (5 bases each). The CDR3 is made up of 13 amino acids. V shed 3 bases and J shed 10 bases, with 13 bases lying between them. The germline CDR1 and CDR2 sequences are SGHAT and FQNNGV. CDR3 sequence reads: CASSLGTAYEQFF. CDR3 in DNA: TGTGCCAGCAGCTTGGGGACCGCCTACGAGCAGTTCTTC.

V usage is TRBV24-1 and J usage is TRBJ2-1; 12 nucleotides line up with TRBD2. Per the germline V gene, CDR1 is KGHDR and CDR2 is SFDVKD. J was trimmed by 8 bases and V by 4 bases; bases with no gene match: 5. The CDR3 extends over 15 amino acids. CDR3 bases: TGTGCCACCAGTGACAGGACTAGCGGGACGTATGAGCAGTTCTTC. Amino acid sequence: CATSDRTSGTYEQFF.

The sample holds one count of this clonotype. CDR3: CASKPSGTLPYEQYF. The CDR3 bases are TGTGCCAGCAAACCCTCCGGGACGCTACCCTACGAGCAGTACTTC. The genes are TRBV27 and TRBJ2-7; D possibly matches TRBD1 or TRBD2 (5 bases each). This CDR3 comprises 15 residues. Trimming cost V 7 bases and J 2 bases, with 18 bases left between them. Per the germline V gene, CDR1 is MNHEY and CDR2 is SMNVEV (reference sequence).

This clonotype has a handful of counts. The rearrangement links TRBV4-3 to TRBJ1-6, with D possibly being TRBD1 (5 bases). This CDR3 contains 15 residues. Germline CDR1 LGHNA, CDR2 YSLEER. V lost 2 bases to trimming and J lost 10 bases, with 15 bases between them. DNA of the CDR3: TGCGCCAGCAGCCAAATGCGGGCAGGGTACTCACCCCTCCACTTT. It codes for CASSQMRAGYSPLHF.

V gene TRBV29-1 combines with J gene TRBJ2-7; no clear D gene. Germline V gene lookup returns CDR1 SQVTM and CDR2 ANQGSEA. The CDR3 spans 11 residues. Trimming cost V 4 bases and J 2 bases, with 6 bases left between them. Here the CDR3 reads CSVVVPYEQYF. CDR3 in DNA: TGCAGCGTTGTTGTCCCCTACGAGCAGTACTTC.

In the case of this clonotype: A junction end diverges from the germline sequence, so it may reflect a read error. The V call is TRBV20-1, the J call TRBJ2-6; the match to TRBD2 covers 8 bases. This CDR3 has 17 amino acids. Germline V CDR1 and CDR2: DFQATT, SNEGSKA (reference sequence). The DNA of the CDR3 is TGCAGTGCTCCCTACTCACTAGCGGTCTCTAGGGCCAACGTCCTGACTTTC. Translation gives CSAPYSLAVSRANVLTF.

The sample holds one count of this clonotype. The CDR3 sequence is CASSLEDYRSYEQYF. The CDR3 region has the DNA TGCGCCAGCAGCTTGGAGGACTACCGGTCCTACGAGCAGTACTTC. The gene calls are TRBV5-1 and TRBJ2-7; possible D gene TRBD2, 6 bases. The CDR3 sequence is 15 residues long. Germline values: CDR1 SGHRS, CDR2 YFSETQ. Trimming pared 0 bases from V and 1 base from J, leaving 11 bases between.

The chain is built from TRBV7-9 and TRBJ2-7; D uncertain. Germline CDR1 SEHNR, CDR2 FQNEAQ (reference sequence). The germline V and J ends were trimmed by 5 bases and 7 bases, with 15 bases remaining between them. The CDR3 consists of 13 residues. CDR3 amino acids: CASSPDGPREQYF. The CDR3 DNA follows: TGTGCCAGCAGCCCCGATGGGCCTAGGGAGCAGTACTTC.

This clonotype was observed once. This chain connects TRBV20-1 to TRBJ2-5, with D tentatively TRBD1 (6 bases). The CDR3 contains 15 residues. Trimming shortened V by 0 bases and J by 4 bases, and 15 bases separated the two germline ends. The germline V gene encodes CDR1 DFQATT and CDR2 SNEGSKA (reference sequence). CDR3 in amino acids: CSARDPRTEGETQYF. As DNA, the CDR3 is TGCAGTGCTAGAGATCCCCGGACAGAGGGAGAGACCCAGTACTTC.

The chain combines TRBV4-1 with TRBJ2-7; possibly TRBD1 or TRBD2 for D (7 bases each). This CDR3 is 15 amino acids long. CDR1 is MGHRA and CDR2 is YSYEKL in the germline V gene. V was trimmed by 3 bases and J by 4 bases, leaving 16 bases between them. DNA of the CDR3: TGCGCCAGCAGCCACGAACCAGGGGGGGCGTACGAGCAGTACTTC. Translated: CASSHEPGGAYEQYF.

V gene TRBV20-1 combines with J gene TRBJ2-5; 9 nucleotides align to TRBD2. Gene TRBJ2-7 matches the end of the DNA better, so the J call may be wrong. This CDR3 has 13 amino acids. The V gene's germline CDR1 is DFQATT and CDR2 SNEGSKA (reference sequence). CDR3 sequence: CSAAIAGVYEQYF. The CDR3 bases are TGCAGTGCTGCAATAGCGGGGGTCTACGAGCAGTACTTC.

A note on this clonotype: A much larger clonotype is one base distant, so this may be a read error. The chain employs TRBV7-3 and TRBJ1-6; D remains unclear. Per germline, CDR1 SGHTA and CDR2 FQGTGA. Deletions cut 5 bases from V and 7 bases from J, with 9 bases between. The CDR3 has 13 residues. CDR3 in DNA: TGTGCCAGCAGCCAAGGTCCAAATTCACCCCTCCACTTT. This gives the protein CASSQGPNSPLHF.